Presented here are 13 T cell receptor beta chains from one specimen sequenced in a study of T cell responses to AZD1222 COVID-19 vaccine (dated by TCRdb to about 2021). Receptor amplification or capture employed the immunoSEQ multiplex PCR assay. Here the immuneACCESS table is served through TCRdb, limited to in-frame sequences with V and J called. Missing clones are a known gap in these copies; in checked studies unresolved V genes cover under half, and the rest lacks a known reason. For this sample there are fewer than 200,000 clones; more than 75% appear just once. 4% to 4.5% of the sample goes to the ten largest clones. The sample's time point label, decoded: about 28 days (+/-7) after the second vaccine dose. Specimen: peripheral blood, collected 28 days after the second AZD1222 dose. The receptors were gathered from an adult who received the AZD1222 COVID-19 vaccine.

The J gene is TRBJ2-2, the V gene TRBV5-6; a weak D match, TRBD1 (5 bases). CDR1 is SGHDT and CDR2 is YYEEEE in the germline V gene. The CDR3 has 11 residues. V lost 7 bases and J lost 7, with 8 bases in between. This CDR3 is CASYRGGELFF. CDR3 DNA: TGTGCCAGCTATAGGGGCGGGGAGCTGTTTTTT.

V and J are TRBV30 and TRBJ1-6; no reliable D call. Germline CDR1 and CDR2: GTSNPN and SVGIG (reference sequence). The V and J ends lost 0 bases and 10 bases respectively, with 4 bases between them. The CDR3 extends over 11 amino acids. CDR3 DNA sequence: TGTGCCTGGAGTGTAAGCTCACCCCTCCACTTT. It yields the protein CAWSVSSPLHF.

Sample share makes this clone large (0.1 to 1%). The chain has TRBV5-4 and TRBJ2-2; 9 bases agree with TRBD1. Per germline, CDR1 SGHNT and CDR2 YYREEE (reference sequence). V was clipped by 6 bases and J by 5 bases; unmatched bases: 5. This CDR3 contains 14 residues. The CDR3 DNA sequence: TGTGCCAGCACCGCCGGGACAGGGACCGGGGAGCTGTTTTTT. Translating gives CASTAGTGTGELFF.

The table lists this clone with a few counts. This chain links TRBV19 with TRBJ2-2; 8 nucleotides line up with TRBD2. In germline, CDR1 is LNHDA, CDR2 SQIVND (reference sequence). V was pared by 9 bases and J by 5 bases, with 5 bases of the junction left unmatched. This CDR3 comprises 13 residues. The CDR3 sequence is CASRPGGTGELFF. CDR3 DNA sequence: TGTGCCAGCAGACCGGGGGGGACCGGGGAGCTGTTTTTT.

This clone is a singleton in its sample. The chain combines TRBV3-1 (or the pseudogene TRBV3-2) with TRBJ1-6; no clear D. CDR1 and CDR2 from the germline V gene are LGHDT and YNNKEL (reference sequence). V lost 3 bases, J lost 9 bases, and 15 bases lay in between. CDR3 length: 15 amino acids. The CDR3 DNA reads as TGTGCCAGCAGCCAGACCGGCGGGGTCAGTTCACCCCTCCACTTT. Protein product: CASSQTGGVSSPLHF.

Here the CDR3 DNA reads TGTGCCAGCAGCTTAGTTAACAGGATACTGGAGACCCAGTACTTC. Translated: CASSLVNRILETQYF. V usage is TRBV7-2 and J usage is TRBJ2-5; D might be TRBD1 (5 bases). Germline CDR1 and CDR2: SGHTA and FQGNSA. The CDR3 totals 15 residues. Between the trimmed V and J ends, which lost 1 base and 5 bases, there was a span of 14 bases.

Written as DNA, the CDR3 is TGTGCCAGCAGTACCCCCCTGGAAGCAGATACGCAGTATTTT. It codes for CASSTPLEADTQYF. This chain connects TRBV6-2 or TRBV6-3 to TRBJ2-3; D is undetermined. Germline V gene data show CDR1 as MNHEY and CDR2 as SVGEGT. V gave up 5 bases and J gave up 4 bases, with 13 bases separating them. This CDR3 is 14 amino acids long.

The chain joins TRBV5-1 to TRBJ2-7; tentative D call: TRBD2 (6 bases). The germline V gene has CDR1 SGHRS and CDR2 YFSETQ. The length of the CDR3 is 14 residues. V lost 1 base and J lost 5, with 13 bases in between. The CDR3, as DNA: TGCGCCAGCAGCTTGTTACCTGGCGGGGACGAGCAGTACTTC. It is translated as CASSLLPGGDEQYF.

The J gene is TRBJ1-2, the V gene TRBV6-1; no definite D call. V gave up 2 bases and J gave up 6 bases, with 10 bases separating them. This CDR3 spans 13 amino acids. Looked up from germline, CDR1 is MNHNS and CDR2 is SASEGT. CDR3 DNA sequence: TGTGCCAGCAGTGAACAGTTGGCGGATGGCTACACCTTC. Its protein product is CASSEQLADGYTF.

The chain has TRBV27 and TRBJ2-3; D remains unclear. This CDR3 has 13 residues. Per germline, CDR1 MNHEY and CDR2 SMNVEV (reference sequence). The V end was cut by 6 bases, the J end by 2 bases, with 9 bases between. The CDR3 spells CASSRPNTDTQYF. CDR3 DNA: TGTGCCAGCAGCCGCCCGAACACAGATACGCAGTATTTT.

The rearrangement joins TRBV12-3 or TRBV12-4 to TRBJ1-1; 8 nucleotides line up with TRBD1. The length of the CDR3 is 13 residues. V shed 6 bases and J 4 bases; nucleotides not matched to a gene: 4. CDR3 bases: TGTGCCAGCAGCGACAGGGGACTCACTGAAGCTTTCTTT. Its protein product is CASSDRGLTEAFF.

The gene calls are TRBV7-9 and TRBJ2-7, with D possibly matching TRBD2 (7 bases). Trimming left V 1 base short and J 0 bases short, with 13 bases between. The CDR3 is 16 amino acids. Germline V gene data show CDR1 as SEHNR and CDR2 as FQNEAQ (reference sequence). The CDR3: CASSLVGAGDSYEQYF. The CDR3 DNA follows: TGTGCCAGCAGCTTAGTGGGGGCGGGGGACTCCTACGAGCAGTACTTC. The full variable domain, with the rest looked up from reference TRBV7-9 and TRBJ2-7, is DTGVSQNPRHKITKRGQNVTFRCDPISEHNRLYWYRQTLGQGPEFLTYFQNEAQLEKSRLLSDRFSAERPKGSFSTLEIQRTEQGDSAMYLCASSLVGAGDSYEQYFGPGTRLTVT.

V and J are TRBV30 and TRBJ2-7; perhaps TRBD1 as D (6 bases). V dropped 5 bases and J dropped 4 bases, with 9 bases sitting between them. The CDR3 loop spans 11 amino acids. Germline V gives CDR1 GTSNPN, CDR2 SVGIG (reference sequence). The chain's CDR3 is CAWGGQYEQYF. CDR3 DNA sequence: TGTGCCTGGGGGGGCCAGTACGAGCAGTACTTC. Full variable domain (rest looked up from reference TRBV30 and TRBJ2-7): SQTIHQWPATLVQPVGSPLSLECTVEGTSNPNLYWYRQAAGRGLQLLFYSVGIGQISSEVPQNLSASRPQDRQFILSSKKLLLSDSGFYLCAWGGQYEQYFGPGTRLTVT.